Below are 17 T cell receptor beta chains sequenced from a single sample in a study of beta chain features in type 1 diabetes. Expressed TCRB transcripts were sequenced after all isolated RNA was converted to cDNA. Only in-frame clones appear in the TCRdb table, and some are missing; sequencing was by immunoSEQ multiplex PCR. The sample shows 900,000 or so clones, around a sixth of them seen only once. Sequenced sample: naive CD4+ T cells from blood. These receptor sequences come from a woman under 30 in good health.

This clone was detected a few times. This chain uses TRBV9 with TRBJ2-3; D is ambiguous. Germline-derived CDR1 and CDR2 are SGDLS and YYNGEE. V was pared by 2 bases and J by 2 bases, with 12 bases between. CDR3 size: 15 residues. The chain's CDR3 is CASSVDSYSTDTQYF. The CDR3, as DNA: TGTGCCAGCAGCGTTGATAGCTACTCCACAGATACGCAGTATTTT.

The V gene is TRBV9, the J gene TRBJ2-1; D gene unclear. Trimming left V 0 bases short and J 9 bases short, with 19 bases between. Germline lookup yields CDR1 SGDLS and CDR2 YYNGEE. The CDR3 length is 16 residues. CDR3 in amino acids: CASSVAQRASWGEQFF. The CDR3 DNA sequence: TGTGCCAGCAGCGTAGCCCAGCGCGCTTCGTGGGGTGAGCAGTTCTTC.

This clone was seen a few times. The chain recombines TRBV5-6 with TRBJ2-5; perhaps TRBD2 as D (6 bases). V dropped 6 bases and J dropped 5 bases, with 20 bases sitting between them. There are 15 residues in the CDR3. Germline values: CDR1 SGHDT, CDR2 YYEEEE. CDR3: CASIRTPGVWETQYF. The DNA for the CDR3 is TGTGCCAGCATCCGGACCCCGGGAGTGTGGGAGACCCAGTACTTC. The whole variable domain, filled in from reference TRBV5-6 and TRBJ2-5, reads DAGVTQSPTHLIKTRGQQVTLRCSPKSGHDTVSWYQQALGQGPQFIFQYYEEEERQRGNFPDRFSGHQFPNYSSELNVNALLLGDSALYLCASIRTPGVWETQYFGPGTRLLVL.

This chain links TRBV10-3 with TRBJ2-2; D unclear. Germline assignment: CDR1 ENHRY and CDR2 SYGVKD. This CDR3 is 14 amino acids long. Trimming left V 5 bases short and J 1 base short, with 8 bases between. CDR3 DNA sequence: TGTGCCATCAGTCTCGCTCTGAACACCGGGGAGCTGTTTTTT. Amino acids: CAISLALNTGELFF.

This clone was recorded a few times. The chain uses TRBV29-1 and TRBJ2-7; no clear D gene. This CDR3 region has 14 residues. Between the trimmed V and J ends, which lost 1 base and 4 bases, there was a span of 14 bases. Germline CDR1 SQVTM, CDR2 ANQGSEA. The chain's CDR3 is CSVEGDGPRYEQYF. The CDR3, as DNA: TGCAGCGTTGAAGGTGATGGACCTAGATACGAGCAGTACTTC.

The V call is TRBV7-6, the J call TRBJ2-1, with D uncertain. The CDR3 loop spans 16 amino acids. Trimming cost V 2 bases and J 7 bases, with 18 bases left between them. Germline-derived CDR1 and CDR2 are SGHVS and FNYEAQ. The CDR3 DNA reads TGTGCCAGCAGCTTATACTCAGCTCTTTCCAAAAATGAGCAGTTCTTC. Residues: CASSLYSALSKNEQFF.

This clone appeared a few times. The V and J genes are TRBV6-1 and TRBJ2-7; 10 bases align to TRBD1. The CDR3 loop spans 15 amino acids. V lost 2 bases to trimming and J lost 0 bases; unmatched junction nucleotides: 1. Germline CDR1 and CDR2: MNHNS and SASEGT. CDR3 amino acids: CASSEWTGGSYEQYF. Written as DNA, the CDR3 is TGTGCCAGCAGTGAATGGACAGGGGGCTCCTACGAGCAGTACTTC.

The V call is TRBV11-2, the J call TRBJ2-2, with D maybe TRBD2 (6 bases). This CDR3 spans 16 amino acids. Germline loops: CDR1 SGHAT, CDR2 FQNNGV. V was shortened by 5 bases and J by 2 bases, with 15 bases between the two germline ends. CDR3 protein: CASSVRRGINTGELFF. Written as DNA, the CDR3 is TGTGCCAGCAGCGTGAGGCGCGGGATAAACACCGGGGAGCTGTTTTTT.

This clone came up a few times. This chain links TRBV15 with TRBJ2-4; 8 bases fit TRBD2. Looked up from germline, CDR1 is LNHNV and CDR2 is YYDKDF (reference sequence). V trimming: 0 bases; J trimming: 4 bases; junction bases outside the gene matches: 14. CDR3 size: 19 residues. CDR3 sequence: CATSRDTRTTLAGKNIQYF. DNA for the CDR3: TGTGCCACCAGCAGAGATACTCGGACAACTCTAGCGGGTAAAAACATTCAGTACTTC.

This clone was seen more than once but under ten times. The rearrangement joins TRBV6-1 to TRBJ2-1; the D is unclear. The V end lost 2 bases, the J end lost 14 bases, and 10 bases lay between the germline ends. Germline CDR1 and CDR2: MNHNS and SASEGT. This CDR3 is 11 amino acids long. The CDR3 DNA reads TGTGCCAGCAGTGAAAACCGTAGGAAGTTCTTC. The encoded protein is CASSENRRKFF.

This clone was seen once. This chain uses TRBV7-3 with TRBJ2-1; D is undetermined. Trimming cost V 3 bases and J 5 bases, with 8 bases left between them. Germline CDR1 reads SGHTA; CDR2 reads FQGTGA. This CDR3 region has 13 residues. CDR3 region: CASSFVINNEQFF. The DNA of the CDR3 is TGTGCCAGCAGCTTTGTCATAAACAATGAGCAGTTCTTC.

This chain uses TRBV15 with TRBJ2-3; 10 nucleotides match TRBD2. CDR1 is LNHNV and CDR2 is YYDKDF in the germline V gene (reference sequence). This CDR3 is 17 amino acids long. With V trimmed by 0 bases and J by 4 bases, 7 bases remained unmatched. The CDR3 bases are TGTGCCACCAGCAGAGAACTCAGCGGGAGGGCCCCAGATACGCAGTATTTT. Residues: CATSRELSGRAPDTQYF.

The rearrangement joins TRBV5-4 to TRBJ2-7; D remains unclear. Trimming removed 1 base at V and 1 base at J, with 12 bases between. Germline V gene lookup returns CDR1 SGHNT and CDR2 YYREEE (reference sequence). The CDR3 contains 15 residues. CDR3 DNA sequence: TGTGCCAGCAGCTTGTGGAAGGGAAGGTCCTACGAGCAGTACTTC. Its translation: CASSLWKGRSYEQYF.

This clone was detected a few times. The CDR3 protein is CASSQDLNLYEQYF. Here the CDR3 DNA reads TGCGCCAGCAGCCAAGATCTAAATCTCTACGAGCAGTACTTC. The V gene is TRBV4-3, the J gene TRBJ2-7; D gene unclear. The CDR3 contains 14 residues. In germline, CDR1 is LGHNA, CDR2 YSLEER. Trimming stripped 0 bases from V and 3 bases from J, with 9 bases between.

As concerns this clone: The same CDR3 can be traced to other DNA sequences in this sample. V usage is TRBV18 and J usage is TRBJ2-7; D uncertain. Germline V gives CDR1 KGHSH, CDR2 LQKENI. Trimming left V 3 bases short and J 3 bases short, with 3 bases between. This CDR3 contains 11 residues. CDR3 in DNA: TGTGCCAGCTCACCGAACTACGAGCAGTACTTC. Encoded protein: CASSPNYEQYF.

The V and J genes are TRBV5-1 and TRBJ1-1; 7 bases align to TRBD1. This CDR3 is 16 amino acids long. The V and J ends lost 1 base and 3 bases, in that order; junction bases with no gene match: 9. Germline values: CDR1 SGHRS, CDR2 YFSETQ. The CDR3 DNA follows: TGCGCCAGCAGCTTGACAGGGGTCGCTTCCTACACTGAAGCTTTCTTT. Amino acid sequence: CASSLTGVASYTEAFF.

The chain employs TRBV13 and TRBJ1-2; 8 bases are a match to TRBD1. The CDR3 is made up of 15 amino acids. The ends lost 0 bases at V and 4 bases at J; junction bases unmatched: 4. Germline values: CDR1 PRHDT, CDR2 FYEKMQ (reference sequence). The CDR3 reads CASSLGPGGSYGYTF. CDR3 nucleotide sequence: TGTGCCAGCAGCTTAGGCCCAGGGGGCTCCTATGGCTACACCTTC.